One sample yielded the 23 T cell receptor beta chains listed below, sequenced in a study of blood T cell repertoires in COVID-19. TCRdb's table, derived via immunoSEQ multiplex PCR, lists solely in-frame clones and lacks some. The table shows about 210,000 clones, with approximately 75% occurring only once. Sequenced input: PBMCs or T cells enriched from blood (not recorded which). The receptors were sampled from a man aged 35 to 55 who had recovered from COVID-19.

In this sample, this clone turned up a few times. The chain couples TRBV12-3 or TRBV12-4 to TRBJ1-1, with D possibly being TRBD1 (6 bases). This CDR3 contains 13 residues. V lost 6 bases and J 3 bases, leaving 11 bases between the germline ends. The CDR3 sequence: CASRPDRDTEAFF. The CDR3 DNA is TGTGCCAGCAGACCGGACAGAGACACTGAAGCTTTCTTT.

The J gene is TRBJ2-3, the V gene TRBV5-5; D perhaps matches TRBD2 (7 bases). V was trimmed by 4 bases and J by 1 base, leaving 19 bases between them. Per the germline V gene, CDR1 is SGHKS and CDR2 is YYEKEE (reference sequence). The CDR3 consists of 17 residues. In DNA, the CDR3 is TGTGCCAGCAGCCCGACCCTCCGGGGGGCGGGCACAGATACGCAGTATTTT. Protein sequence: CASSPTLRGAGTDTQYF.

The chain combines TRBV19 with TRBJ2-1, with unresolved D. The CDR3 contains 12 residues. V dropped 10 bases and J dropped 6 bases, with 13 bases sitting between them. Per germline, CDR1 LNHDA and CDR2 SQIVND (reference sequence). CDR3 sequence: CAIINGGNEQFF. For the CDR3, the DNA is TGTGCCATCATAAACGGCGGCAATGAGCAGTTCTTC.

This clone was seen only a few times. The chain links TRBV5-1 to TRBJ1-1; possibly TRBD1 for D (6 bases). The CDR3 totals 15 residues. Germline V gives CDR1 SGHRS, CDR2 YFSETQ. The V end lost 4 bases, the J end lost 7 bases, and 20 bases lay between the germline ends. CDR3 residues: CASSPRGGAGSEAFF. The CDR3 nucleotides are TGCGCCAGCAGCCCCCGGGGGGGCGCAGGGAGTGAAGCTTTCTTT.

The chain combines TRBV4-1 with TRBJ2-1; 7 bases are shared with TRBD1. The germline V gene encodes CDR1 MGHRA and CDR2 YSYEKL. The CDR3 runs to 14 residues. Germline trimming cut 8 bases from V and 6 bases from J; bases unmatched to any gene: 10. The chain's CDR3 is CASRDSQRSNEQFF. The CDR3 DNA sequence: TGCGCCAGCCGGGACAGCCAAAGGAGCAATGAGCAGTTCTTC.

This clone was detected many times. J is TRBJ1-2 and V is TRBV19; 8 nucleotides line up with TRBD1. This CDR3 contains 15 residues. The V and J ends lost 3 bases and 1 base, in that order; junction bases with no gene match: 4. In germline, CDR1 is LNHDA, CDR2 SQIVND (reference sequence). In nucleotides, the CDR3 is TGTGCCAGTAGTATTGGGACAGGTCTTAACTATGGCTACACCTTC. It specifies CASSIGTGLNYGYTF.

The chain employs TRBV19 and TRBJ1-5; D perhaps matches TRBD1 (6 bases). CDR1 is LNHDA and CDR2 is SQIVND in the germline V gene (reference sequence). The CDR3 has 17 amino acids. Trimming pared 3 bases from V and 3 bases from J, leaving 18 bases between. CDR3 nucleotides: TGTGCCAGTAGTATCTATTCGTTACAGGGAAACAATCAGCCCCAGCATTTT. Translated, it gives CASSIYSLQGNNQPQHF.

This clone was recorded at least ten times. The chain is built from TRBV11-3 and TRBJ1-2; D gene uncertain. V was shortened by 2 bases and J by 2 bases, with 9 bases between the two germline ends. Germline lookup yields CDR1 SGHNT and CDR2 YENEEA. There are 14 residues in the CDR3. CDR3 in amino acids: CASSLCEGNYGYTF. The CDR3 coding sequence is TGTGCCAGCAGCTTATGCGAGGGAAACTATGGCTACACCTTC. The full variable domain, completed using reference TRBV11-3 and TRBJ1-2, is EAGVVQSPRYKIIEKKQPVAFWCNPISGHNTLYWYLQNLGQGPELLIRYENEEAVDDSQLPKDRFSAERLKGVDSTLKIQPAELGDSAVYLCASSLCEGNYGYTFGSGTRLTVV.

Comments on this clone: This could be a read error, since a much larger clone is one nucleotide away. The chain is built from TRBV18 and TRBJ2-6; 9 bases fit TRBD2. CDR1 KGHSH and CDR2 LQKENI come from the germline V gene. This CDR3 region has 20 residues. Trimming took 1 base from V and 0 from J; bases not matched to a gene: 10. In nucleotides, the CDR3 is TGTGCCAGCTCACCACGGGGCGCGGGGGGGCGAAGCTCTGGGGCCAACGTCCTGACTTTC. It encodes CASSPRGAGGRSSGANVLTF.

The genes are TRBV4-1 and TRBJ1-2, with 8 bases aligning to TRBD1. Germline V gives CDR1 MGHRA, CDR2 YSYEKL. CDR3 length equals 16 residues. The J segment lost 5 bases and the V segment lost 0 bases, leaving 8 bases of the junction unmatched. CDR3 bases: TGCGCCAGCAGCCAAGATTATGACCAGGGGGCATATGGCTACACCTTC. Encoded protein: CASSQDYDQGAYGYTF.

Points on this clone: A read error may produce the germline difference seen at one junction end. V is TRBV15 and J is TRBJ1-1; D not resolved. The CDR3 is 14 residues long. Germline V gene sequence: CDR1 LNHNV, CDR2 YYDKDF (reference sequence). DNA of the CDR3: TGTGCCTCCAGCAGAGATAGTAAGAACACTGAAGCTTTCTTT. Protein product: CASSRDSKNTEAFF.

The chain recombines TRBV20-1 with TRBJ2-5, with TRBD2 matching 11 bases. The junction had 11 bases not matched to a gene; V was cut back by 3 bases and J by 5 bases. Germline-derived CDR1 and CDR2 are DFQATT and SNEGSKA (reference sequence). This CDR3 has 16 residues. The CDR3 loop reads CSASGLAGRRVETQYF. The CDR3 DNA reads TGCAGTGCTAGTGGACTAGCGGGCCGACGGGTGGAGACCCAGTACTTC.

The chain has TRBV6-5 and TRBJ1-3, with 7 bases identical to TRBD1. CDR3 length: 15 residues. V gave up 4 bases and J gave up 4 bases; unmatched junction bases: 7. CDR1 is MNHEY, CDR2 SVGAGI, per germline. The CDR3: CASSLRGQRGNTIYF. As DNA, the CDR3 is TGTGCCAGCAGTTTACGGGGACAGAGGGGAAACACCATATATTTT.

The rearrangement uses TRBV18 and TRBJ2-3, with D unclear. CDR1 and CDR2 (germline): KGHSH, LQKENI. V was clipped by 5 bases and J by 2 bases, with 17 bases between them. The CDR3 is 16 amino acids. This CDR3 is CASSADRIKNTDTQYF. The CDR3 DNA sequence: TGTGCCAGCTCAGCGGATAGGATAAAAAACACAGATACGCAGTATTTT.

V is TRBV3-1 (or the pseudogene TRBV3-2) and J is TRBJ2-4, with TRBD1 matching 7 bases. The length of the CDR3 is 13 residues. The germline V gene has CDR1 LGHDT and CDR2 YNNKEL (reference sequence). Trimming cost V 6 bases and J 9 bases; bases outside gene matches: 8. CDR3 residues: CASSQQGNSIQYF. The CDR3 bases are TGTGCCAGCAGTCAACAGGGGAATAGCATTCAGTACTTC.

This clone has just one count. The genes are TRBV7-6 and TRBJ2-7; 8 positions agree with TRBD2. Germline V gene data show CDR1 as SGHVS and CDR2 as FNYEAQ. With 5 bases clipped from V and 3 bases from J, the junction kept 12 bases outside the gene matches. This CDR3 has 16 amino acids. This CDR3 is CASSRTSGRGNYEQYF. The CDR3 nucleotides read TGTGCCAGCAGCCGTACTAGCGGTCGGGGCAACTACGAGCAGTACTTC.

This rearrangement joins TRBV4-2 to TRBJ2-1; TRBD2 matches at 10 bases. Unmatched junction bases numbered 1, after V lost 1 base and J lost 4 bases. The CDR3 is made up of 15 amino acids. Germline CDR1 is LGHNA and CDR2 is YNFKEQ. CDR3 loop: CASSQGLAGYNEQFF. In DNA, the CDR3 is TGTGCCAGCAGCCAAGGACTAGCGGGTTACAATGAGCAGTTCTTC.

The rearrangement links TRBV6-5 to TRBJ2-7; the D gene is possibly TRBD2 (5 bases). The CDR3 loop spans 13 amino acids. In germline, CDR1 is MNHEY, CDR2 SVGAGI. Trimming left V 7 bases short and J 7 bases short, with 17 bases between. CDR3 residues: CASTLDYSWEQYF. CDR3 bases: TGTGCCAGCACCCTAGACTACTCATGGGAGCAGTACTTC.

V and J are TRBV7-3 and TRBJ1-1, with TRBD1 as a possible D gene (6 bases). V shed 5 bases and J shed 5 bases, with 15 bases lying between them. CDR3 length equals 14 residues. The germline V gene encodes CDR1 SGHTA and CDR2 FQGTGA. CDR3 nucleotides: TGTGCCAGCAGCCCCGGGGGGGGACAAACTGAAGCTTTCTTT. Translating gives CASSPGGGQTEAFF.

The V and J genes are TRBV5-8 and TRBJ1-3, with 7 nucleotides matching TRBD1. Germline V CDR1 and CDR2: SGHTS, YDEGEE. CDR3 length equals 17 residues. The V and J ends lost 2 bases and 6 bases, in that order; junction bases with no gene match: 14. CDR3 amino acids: CASSLLQGPTSANTIYF. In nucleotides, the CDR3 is TGTGCCAGCAGCTTATTACAGGGGCCGACGTCGGCAAACACCATATATTTT.

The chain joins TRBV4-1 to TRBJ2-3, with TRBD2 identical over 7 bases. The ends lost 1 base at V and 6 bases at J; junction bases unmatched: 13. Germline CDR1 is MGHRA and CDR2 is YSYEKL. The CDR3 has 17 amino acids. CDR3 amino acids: CASSQGGGRDRGDTQYF. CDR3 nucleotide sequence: TGCGCCAGCAGCCAAGGGGGAGGGCGAGACCGAGGGGATACGCAGTATTTT.

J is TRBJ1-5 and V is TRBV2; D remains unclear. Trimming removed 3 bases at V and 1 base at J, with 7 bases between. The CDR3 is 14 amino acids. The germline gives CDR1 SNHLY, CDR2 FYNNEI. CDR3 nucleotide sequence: TGTGCCAGCAGTGAGTCCCGGAGCAATCAGCCCCAGCATTTT. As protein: CASSESRSNQPQHF.

CDR3 amino acids: CASSSQGYLSVEFF. The DNA of the CDR3 is TGCGCCAGCAGCTCCCAGGGCTACCTTTCGGTGGAGTTCTTC. The chain joins TRBV5-1 to TRBJ2-1, with D perhaps TRBD1 (5 bases). The CDR3 covers 14 residues. The V gene lost 3 bases and the J gene lost 14 bases, with 21 bases spanning the gap. The V gene's germline CDR1 is SGHRS and CDR2 YFSETQ.